The 18 T cell receptor beta chains below all came from one sample that was sequenced in a study of cytomegalovirus exposure and HLA in healthy donors. 60 Vbeta and 13 Jbeta primers were used in PCR. Clones were sequenced by immunoSEQ multiplex PCR, and TCRdb holds only the in-frame ones, with some missing. The profile shows 85,000 to 100,000 clones, just under 80% of them singletons. Sequencing was done on a sample of PBMCs. The receptors shown here come from a man aged 25-45 years in good health and CMV-seronegative.

The chain carries TRBV4-2 and TRBJ1-2; 11 nucleotides line up with TRBD1. CDR1 LGHNA and CDR2 YNFKEQ come from the germline V gene. The J segment lost 10 bases and the V segment lost 1 base, leaving 8 bases of the junction unmatched. The CDR3 runs to 15 residues. The CDR3 nucleotides are TGTGCCAGCAGCCAAGCGGGGACAGGGGGTTCTTACTACACCTTC. Its translation is CASSQAGTGGSYYTF.

The chain recombines TRBV6-5 with TRBJ1-1; D gene uncertain. The germline V and J ends were trimmed by 2 bases and 4 bases, with 17 bases remaining between them. CDR1 and CDR2 from the germline V gene are MNHEY and SVGAGI. There are 16 residues in the CDR3. The CDR3 protein is CASSYDLRRSGTEAFF. The CDR3 coding sequence is TGTGCCAGCAGTTACGACCTTAGGAGAAGTGGCACTGAAGCTTTCTTT.

A single count supports this clone. This chain connects TRBV6-5 to TRBJ1-2, with unresolved D. The CDR3 has 12 amino acids. Germline CDR1 reads MNHEY; CDR2 reads SVGAGI. Trimming removed 5 bases from V and 8 bases from J, with 12 bases in between. DNA of the CDR3: TGTGCCAGCAGTCGGGAGCCCGGCGGCTACACCTTC. Encoded protein: CASSREPGGYTF.

This rearrangement joins TRBV30 to TRBJ2-7, with D unclear. Trimming took 0 bases from V and 0 from J, leaving 12 bases between them. CDR1 is GTSNPN and CDR2 is SVGIG in the germline V gene (reference sequence). The CDR3 has 15 amino acids. The CDR3 nucleotides read TGTGCCTGGAGTGTCCTGGTCAGAAGCTCCTACGAGCAGTACTTC. It codes for CAWSVLVRSSYEQYF.

The V call is TRBV9, the J call TRBJ2-5; TRBD2 matches 8 bases. CDR1 and CDR2 (germline): SGDLS, YYNGEE. This CDR3 region has 16 residues. V lost 0 bases, J lost 3 bases, and 7 bases stayed unmatched. The CDR3 spells CASSVAPLRGEETQYF. CDR3 nucleotide sequence: TGTGCCAGCAGCGTAGCCCCCTTGCGGGGGGAAGAGACCCAGTACTTC.

The V gene is TRBV4-3, the J gene TRBJ2-2, with 10 bases fitting TRBD1. The CDR3 has 18 amino acids. Germline CDR1 and CDR2: LGHNA and YSLEER. V shed 1 base and J 4 bases; nucleotides not matched to a gene: 9. The CDR3 reads CASSQAFVTGGLTGELFF. As DNA, the CDR3 is TGCGCCAGCAGCCAAGCATTTGTGACAGGGGGCCTCACCGGGGAGCTGTTTTTT.

This chain joins TRBV7-3 and TRBJ1-5, with no clear D. V gave up 5 bases and J gave up 7 bases, with 12 bases separating them. The CDR3 is 13 amino acids. Per the germline V gene, CDR1 is SGHTA and CDR2 is FQGTGA. CDR3 DNA sequence: TGTGCCAGCAGCCCAGGAGCGGGCCAGCCCCAGCATTTT. Protein sequence: CASSPGAGQPQHF.

The table lists this clone with a count of one. The V gene is TRBV4-1, the J gene TRBJ2-3, with D possibly TRBD2 on 6 matching bases. The germline CDR1 and CDR2 sequences are MGHRA and YSYEKL. Trimming removed 1 base from V and 14 bases from J, with 31 bases in between. There are 18 residues in the CDR3. In DNA, the CDR3 is TGCGCCAGCAGCCAAGTCGGAGGGACCGCCTTAAATAGGCAATCGCGGTATTTT. The encoded protein is CASSQVGGTALNRQSRYF.

This chain connects TRBV19 to TRBJ2-1, with 10 bases lining up with TRBD2. CDR3 size: 15 residues. J lost 6 bases, V lost 7 bases, and 9 bases had no gene match. The germline V gene has CDR1 LNHDA and CDR2 SQIVND (reference sequence). The CDR3 DNA sequence: TGTGCCAGTACCCCGGGGAGCGGGAGGGGCAATGAGCAGTTCTTC. It yields the protein CASTPGSGRGNEQFF.

The sample holds a few counts of this clone. The rearrangement joins TRBV6-5 to TRBJ2-7, with D maybe TRBD2 (5 bases). V was cut by 2 bases and J by 3 bases, with 14 bases left in between. Germline V gene data show CDR1 as MNHEY and CDR2 as SVGAGI. The CDR3 is made up of 15 amino acids. In nucleotides, the CDR3 is TGTGCCAGCAGTTACGGCGGGCACAAGATCTACGAGCAGTACTTC. This codes for CASSYGGHKIYEQYF.

In regard to this clone: The same CDR3 also results from other DNA sequences found in this sample. CDR3 protein: CATSRDRGNQPQHF. CDR3 in DNA: TGTGCCACCAGCAGGGACAGGGGCAATCAGCCCCAGCATTTT. The chain joins TRBV15 to TRBJ1-5; 8 bases agree with TRBD1. The CDR3 has 14 residues. Unmatched junction bases numbered 0, after V lost 3 bases and J lost 2 bases. CDR1 LNHNV and CDR2 YYDKDF come from the germline V gene (reference sequence).

The J gene is TRBJ1-5, the V gene TRBV6-1, with TRBD1 identical over 7 bases. This CDR3 spans 14 amino acids. Germline V lookup: CDR1 MNHNS, CDR2 SASEGT. V gave up 4 bases and J gave up 6 bases; unmatched junction bases: 6. The CDR3: CASSVTGNAQPQHF. CDR3 nucleotides: TGTGCCAGCAGTGTGACAGGGAACGCTCAGCCCCAGCATTTT.

In its sample, this clone was seen a few times. CDR3 sequence reads: CASSVIGRGYTF. The CDR3 region has the DNA TGTGCCAGCAGCGTTATTGGGAGGGGCTACACCTTC. The chain employs TRBV9 and TRBJ1-2, with unresolved D. V lost 2 bases and J 8 bases, leaving 10 bases between the germline ends. CDR1 is SGDLS, CDR2 YYNGEE, per germline. This CDR3 has 12 residues.

The V call is TRBV9, the J call TRBJ2-5; a possible D gene is TRBD1 (6 bases). V was clipped by 0 bases and J by 5 bases, with 14 bases between them. This CDR3 has 15 residues. From germline, CDR1 is SGDLS and CDR2 YYNGEE. The CDR3 here is CASSVAGQGHETQYF. Written as DNA, the CDR3 is TGTGCCAGCAGCGTAGCGGGCCAGGGGCACGAGACCCAGTACTTC.

The chain combines TRBV30 with TRBJ2-7, with TRBD1 matching over 10 bases. The length of the CDR3 is 13 residues. Germline-derived CDR1 and CDR2 are GTSNPN and SVGIG (reference sequence). V lost 4 bases to trimming and J lost 7 bases; unmatched junction nucleotides: 7. The CDR3 is CAWNRDRGGEQYF. CDR3 sequence (DNA): TGTGCCTGGAACCGGGACAGGGGTGGGGAGCAGTACTTC. The entire variable domain, with the rest obtained from reference TRBV30 and TRBJ2-7, is as follows: SQTIHQWPATLVQPVGSPLSLECTVEGTSNPNLYWYRQAAGRGLQLLFYSVGIGQISSEVPQNLSASRPQDRQFILSSKKLLLSDSGFYLCAWNRDRGGEQYFGPGTRLTVT.

The chain links TRBV7-2 to TRBJ2-1; the match to TRBD2 covers 8 bases. Trimming removed 4 bases from V and 2 bases from J; junction bases left unmatched: 4. The CDR3 extends over 15 amino acids. The V gene's germline CDR1 is SGHTA and CDR2 FQGNSA. The CDR3 DNA is TGTGCCAGCAGCTCAAATAGCGGGACCTACAATGAGCAGTTCTTC. It specifies CASSSNSGTYNEQFF.

The rearrangement uses TRBV6-4 and TRBJ1-2; TRBD1 matches 8 bases. Germline loops: CDR1 MRHNA, CDR2 SNTAGT. V shed 3 bases and J 4 bases; nucleotides not matched to a gene: 7. The CDR3 is 15 amino acids. Here the CDR3 reads CASSEDQGASYGYTF. In nucleotides, the CDR3 is TGTGCCAGCAGTGAGGACCAGGGGGCGAGCTATGGCTACACCTTC.

The CDR3 nucleotides are TGTGCCAGCAGTTTGACTAGCGCTGATACGCAGTATTTT. Amino acid sequence: CASSLTSADTQYF. This chain joins TRBV28 and TRBJ2-3; 8 nucleotides line up with TRBD2. J gave up 6 bases and V 3 bases, and 2 bases lay outside the gene matches. Germline V gene data show CDR1 as MDHEN and CDR2 as SYDVKM. The CDR3 extends over 13 amino acids.